This record covers a single T cell receptor (beta chain). What it recognizes is unknown. The record originates from a study of cytomegalovirus exposure and HLA in healthy donors. As for the study in general: The use of the same platform for the roughly 130 validation repertoires and the roughly 680 first-cohort repertoires was reported by a later analysis. Notes on the study in general: The authors enumerated 150 to 200 TCR beta chains as linked to cytomegalovirus. According to a subsequent analysis, TCR clusters from the first cohort were inclined to appear together in the 110 or so validation repertoires.

Libraries were prepared by immunoSEQ multiplex PCR; TCRdb keeps only in-frame clonotypes and omits some of them. The repertoire consists of over 70,000 clones, with about 93% occurring once and the leading ten covering roughly 0.6%. Material: PBMCs. The sequence came from a woman aged 18-29 years in good health and CMV-seronegative.

The CDR3, as DNA: TGTGCCAGCAGCGGAGATAGCGGGGGGGCCTCCGAGCAGTACTTC. It codes for CASSGDSGGASEQYF. The chain uses TRBV9 and TRBJ2-7; 11 bases agree with TRBD2. The germline CDR1 and CDR2 sequences are SGDLS and YYNGEE. This CDR3 region has 15 residues. J gave up 6 bases and V 3 bases, and 8 bases lay outside the gene matches.